Listed below are T cell receptor beta chains from one sample, sequenced in a study of blood T cell repertoires in COVID-19. Sequencing used immunoSEQ multiplex PCR; TCRdb keeps in-frame clones, though not all of them. The sample has fewer than 50,000 clones; more than 90% are singletons. Sequencing was done on a sample of peripheral blood. These receptor sequences come from a man aged 50 to 60 with COVID-19, enrolled during active disease. CDR3s include the opening cysteine and the closing phenylalanine or tryptophan. The size field is filled for only some rows; it gives once, few, many or a size class.

j_gene | abundance | v_gene | CDR3aa
TRBJ2-1 | . | TRBV4-1 | CASSQDQGLAGVWEQFF
TRBJ2-1 | . | TRBV7-9 | CASSQLPSGRRGEQFF
TRBJ2-1 | . | TRBV19 | CASSIVARVYNEQFF
TRBJ2-5 | . | TRBV18 | CASSPATSGRASGETQYF
TRBJ2-1 | . | TRBV11-2 | CASSFSGIYNEQFF
TRBJ1-3 | once | TRBV6-5 | CASRSLATAGNTIYF
TRBJ1-3 | . | TRBV9 | CASSLDRGGNTIYF
TRBJ2-7 | . | TRBV7-2 | CASSRTRDSSYEQYF
TRBJ2-7 | few | TRBV15 | CATSISGRVSEQYF
TRBJ2-1 | . | TRBV4-2 | CASTLGLAGSFVDEQFF
TRBJ2-1 | . | TRBV4-1 | CASSQESSGRAGEQFF
TRBJ2-4 | . | TRBV6-5 | CASSRGLAGDIQYF
TRBJ1-2 | . | TRBV5-4 | CASSLAAGREGYGYTF
TRBJ2-7 | . | TRBV4-1 | CASSQVTSGRSYEQYF
TRBJ2-5 | . | TRBV7-3 | CASSSHRVFQETQYF
TRBJ1-1 | . | TRBV21-1 | CASSKGDRNTEAFF
TRBJ1-3 | . | TRBV6-4 | CASNLTGGIGNTIYF
TRBJ2-1 | . | TRBV23-1 | CASSQSEARVRREQFF
TRBJ1-1 | . | TRBV4-1 | CASSQEEVGNTEAFF
TRBJ1-2 | . | TRBV3-1/TRBV3-2 | CASSQEVEDGTGHGYTF
TRBJ2-4 | few | TRBV3-1/TRBV3-2 | CASSQAENIQYF
TRBJ2-3 | once | TRBV7-2 | CASSLGPSETDTQYF
TRBJ2-7 | . | TRBV6-1 | CASSENPAGGTYEQYF
TRBJ2-7 | . | TRBV11-2 | CASSLVNYEQYF